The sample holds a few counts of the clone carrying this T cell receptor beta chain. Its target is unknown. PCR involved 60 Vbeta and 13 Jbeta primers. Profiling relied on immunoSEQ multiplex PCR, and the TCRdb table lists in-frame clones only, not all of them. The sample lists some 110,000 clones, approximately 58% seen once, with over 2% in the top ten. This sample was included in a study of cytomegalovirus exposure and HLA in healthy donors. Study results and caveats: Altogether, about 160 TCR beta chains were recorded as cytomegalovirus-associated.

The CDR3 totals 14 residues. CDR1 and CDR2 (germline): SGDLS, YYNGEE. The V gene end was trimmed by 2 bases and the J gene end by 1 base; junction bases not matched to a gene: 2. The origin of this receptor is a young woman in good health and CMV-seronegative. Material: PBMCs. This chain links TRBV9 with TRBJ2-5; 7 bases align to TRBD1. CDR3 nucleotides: TGTGCCAGCAGCGTGAGACAGGGCCAAGAGACCCAGTACTTC. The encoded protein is CASSVRQGQETQYF.